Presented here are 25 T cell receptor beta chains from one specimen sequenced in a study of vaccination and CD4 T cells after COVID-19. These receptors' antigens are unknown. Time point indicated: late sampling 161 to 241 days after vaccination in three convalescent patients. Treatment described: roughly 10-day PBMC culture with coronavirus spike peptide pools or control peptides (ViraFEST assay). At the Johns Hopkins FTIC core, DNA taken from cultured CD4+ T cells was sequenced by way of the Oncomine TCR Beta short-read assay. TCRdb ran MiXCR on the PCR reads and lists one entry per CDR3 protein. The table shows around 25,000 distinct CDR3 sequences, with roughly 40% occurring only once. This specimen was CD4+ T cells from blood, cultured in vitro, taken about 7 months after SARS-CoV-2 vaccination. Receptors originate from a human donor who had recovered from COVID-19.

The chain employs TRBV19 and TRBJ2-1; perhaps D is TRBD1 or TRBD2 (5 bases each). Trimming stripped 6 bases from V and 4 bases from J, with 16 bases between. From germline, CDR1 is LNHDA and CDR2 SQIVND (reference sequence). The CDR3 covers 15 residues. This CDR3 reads CASSGPGTAYNEQFF. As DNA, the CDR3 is TGTGCCAGTAGCGGACCTGGGACGGCGTACAATGAGCAGTTCTTC.

The CDR3 nucleotides are TGTGCCAGCAGCTTGCCAGTTGAAGCTTTCTTT. Its protein product is CASSLPVEAFF. The chain carries TRBV7-9 and TRBJ1-1; D is unresolved. V was pared by 3 bases and J by 7 bases, with 6 bases between. This CDR3 contains 11 residues. CDR1 SEHNR and CDR2 FQNEAQ come from the germline V gene (reference sequence). The complete variable domain, with remaining parts taken from reference TRBV7-9 and TRBJ1-1, reads DTGVSQNPRHKITKRGQNVTFRCDPISEHNRLYWYRQTLGQGPEFLTYFQNEAQLEKSRLLSDRFSAERPKGSFSTLEIQRTEQGDSAMYLCASSLPVEAFFGQGTRLTVV.

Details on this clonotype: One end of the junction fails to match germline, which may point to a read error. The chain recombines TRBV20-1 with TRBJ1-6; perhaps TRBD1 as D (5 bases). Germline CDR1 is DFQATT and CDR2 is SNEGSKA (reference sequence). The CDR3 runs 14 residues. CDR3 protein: CSARYRDRGSPLRF. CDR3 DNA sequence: TGCAGTGCTAGATACCGGGACCGCGGCTCACCCCTCCGCTTT.

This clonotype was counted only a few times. The CDR3 reads CSASPTGGAADTQYF. CDR3 bases: TGCAGTGCAAGCCCAACAGGGGGCGCGGCAGATACGCAGTATTTT. V and J are TRBV20-1 and TRBJ2-3, with 9 bases lining up with TRBD1. Germline CDR1 DFQATT, CDR2 SNEGSKA (reference sequence). With 6 bases clipped from V and 4 bases from J, the junction kept 11 bases outside the gene matches. The CDR3 length is 15 residues.

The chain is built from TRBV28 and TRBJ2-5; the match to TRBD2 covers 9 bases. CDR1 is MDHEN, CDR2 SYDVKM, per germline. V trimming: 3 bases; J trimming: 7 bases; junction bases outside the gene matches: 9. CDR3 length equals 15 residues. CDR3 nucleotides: TGTGCCAGCAGTTTTGGGGGGCTAGCGGGACTGACCCAGTACTTC. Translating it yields CASSFGGLAGLTQYF.

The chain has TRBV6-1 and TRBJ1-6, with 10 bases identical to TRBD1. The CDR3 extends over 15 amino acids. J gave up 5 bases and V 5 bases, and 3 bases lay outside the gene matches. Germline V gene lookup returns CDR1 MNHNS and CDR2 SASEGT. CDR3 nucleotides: TGTGCCAGCAGTCGGGACAGGGGCAATAATTCACCCCTCCACTTT. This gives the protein CASSRDRGNNSPLHF.

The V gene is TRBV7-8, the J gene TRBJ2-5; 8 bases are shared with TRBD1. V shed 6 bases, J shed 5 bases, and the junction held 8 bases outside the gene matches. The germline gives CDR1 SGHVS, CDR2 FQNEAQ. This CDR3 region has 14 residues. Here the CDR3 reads CASSQNRGMETQYF. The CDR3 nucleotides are TGTGCCAGCAGTCAAAACAGGGGGATGGAGACCCAGTACTTC.

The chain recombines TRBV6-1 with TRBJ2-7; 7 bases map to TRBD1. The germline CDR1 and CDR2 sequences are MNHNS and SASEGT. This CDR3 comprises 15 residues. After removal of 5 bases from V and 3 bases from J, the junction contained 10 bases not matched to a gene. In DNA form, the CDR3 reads TGTGCCAGCAGTAAGCCCCACCGGGACAGCTACGAGCAGTACTTC. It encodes CASSKPHRDSYEQYF.

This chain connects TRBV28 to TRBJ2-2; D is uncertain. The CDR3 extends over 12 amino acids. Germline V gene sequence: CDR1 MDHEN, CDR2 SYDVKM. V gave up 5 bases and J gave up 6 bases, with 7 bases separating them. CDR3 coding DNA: TGTGCCAGCAGTCCCCACCCCGGGGAGCTGTTTTTT. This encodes CASSPHPGELFF.

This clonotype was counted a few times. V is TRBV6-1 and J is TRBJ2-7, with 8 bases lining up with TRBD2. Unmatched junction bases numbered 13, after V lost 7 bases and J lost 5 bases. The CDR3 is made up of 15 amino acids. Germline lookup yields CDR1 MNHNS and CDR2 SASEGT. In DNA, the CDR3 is TGTGCCAGCACCCGTCGCCTAGCGGGTTATGACGAGCAGTACTTC. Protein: CASTRRLAGYDEQYF.

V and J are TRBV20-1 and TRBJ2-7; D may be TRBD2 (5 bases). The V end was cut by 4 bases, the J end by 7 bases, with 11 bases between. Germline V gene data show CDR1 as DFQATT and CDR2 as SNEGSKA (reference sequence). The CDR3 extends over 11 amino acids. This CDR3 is CSATPEGEQYF. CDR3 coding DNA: TGCAGTGCTACCCCCGAGGGAGAGCAGTACTTC.

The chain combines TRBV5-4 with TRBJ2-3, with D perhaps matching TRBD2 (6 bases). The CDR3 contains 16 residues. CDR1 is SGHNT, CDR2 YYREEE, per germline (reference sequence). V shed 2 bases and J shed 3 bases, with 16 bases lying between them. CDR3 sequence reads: CASSFRDGSGTDTQYF. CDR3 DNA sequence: TGTGCCAGCAGCTTCCGGGACGGGAGTGGGACAGATACGCAGTATTTT.

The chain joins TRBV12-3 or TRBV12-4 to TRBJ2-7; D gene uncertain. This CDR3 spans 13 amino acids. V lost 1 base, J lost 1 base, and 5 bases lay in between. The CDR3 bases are TGTGCCAGCAGTTTAGGGGGATCCTACGAGCAGTACTTC. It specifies CASSLGGSYEQYF.

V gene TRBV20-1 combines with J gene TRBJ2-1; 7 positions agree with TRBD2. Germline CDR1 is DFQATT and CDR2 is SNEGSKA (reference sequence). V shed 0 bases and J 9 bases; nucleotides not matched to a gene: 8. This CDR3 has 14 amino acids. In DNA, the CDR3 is TGCAGTGCTAGAGAGGGCGGTCCGGGGGGTGAGCAGTTCTTC. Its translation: CSAREGGPGGEQFF.

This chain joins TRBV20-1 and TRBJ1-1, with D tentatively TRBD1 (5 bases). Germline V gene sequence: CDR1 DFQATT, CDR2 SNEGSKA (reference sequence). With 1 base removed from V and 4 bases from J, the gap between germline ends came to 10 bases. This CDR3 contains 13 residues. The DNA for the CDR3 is TGCAGTGCTAGAGTGCAGGGAGGCACTGAAGCTTTCTTT. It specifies CSARVQGGTEAFF.

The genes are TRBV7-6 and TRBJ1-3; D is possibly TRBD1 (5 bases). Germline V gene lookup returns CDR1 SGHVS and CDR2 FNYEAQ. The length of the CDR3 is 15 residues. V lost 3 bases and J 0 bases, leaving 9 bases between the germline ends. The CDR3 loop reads CASSFGGASGNTIYF. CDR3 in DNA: TGTGCCAGCAGCTTTGGGGGAGCCTCTGGAAACACCATATATTTT.

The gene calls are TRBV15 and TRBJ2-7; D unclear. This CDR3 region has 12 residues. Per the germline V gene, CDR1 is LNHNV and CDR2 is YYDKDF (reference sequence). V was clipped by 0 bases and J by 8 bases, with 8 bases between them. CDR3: CATSRDRIKQYF. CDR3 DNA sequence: TGTGCCACCAGCAGAGACAGGATTAAGCAGTACTTC.

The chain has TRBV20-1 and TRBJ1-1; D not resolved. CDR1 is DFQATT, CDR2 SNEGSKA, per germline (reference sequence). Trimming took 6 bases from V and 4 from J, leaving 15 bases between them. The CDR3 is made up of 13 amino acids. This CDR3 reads CSARLLGSTEAFF. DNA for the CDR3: TGCAGTGCACGTTTGTTGGGGAGCACTGAAGCTTTCTTT.

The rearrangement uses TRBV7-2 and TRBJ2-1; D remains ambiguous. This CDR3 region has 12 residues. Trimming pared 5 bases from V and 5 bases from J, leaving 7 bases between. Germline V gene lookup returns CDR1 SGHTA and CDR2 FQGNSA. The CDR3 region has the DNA TGTGCCAGCAGCCACCCTAACAATGAGCAGTTCTTC. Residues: CASSHPNNEQFF.

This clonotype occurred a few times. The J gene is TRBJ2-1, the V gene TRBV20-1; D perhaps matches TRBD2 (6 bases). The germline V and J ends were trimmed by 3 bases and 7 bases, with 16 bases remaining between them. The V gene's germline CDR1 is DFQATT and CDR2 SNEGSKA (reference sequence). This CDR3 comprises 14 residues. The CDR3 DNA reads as TGCAGTGCTAGGATCTTTTGGGAGGAGAATGAGCAGTTCTTC. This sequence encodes CSARIFWEENEQFF.

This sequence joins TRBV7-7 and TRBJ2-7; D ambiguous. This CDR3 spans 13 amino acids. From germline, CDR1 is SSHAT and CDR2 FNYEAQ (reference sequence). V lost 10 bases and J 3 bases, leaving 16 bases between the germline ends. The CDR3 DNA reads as TGTGCCACCCTACATACCGTAATCTACGAGCAGTACTTC. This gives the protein CATLHTVIYEQYF.

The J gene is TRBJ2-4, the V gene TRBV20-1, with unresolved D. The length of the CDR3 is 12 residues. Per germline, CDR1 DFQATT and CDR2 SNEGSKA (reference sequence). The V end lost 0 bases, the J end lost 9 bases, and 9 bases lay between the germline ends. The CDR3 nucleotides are TGCAGTGCTAGAGACCCTTCGGGCATTCAGTACTTC. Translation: CSARDPSGIQYF.

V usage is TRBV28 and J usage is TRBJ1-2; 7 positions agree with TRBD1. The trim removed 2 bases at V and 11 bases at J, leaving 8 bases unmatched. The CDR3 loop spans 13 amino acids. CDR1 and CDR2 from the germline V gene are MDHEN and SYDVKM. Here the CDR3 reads CASSLGFSGGYTF. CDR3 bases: TGTGCCAGCAGTTTAGGGTTTTCAGGGGGTTACACCTTC.

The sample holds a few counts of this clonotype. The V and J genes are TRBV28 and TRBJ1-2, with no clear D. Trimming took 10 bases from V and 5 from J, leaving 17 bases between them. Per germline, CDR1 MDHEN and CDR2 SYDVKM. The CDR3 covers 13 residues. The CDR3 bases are TGTGCCACTACGATTAGTGGGCTGTATGGCTACACCTTC. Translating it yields CATTISGLYGYTF.

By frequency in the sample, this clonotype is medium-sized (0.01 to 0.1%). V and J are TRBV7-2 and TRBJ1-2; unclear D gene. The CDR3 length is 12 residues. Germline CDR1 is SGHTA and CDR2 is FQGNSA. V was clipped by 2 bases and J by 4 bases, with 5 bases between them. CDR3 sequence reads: CASSLQRYGYTF. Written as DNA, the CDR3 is TGTGCCAGCAGCTTACAACGCTATGGCTACACCTTC.